This T cell receptor beta chain was found in a study of identical twins. Only healthy Caucasians were enrolled as donors. The study's findings and limits: Models predicted too little out-of-frame TCR alpha sharing in monozygotic twins. Weaker excess twin sharing was seen among beta out-of-frame sequences. A cross-sectional statistical analysis, not follow-up of the same donors, supported the conclusions.

This clonotype appeared a few times. What it recognizes is unknown. TCRdb fed the 5' RACE reads into MiXCR, producing one record per CDR3 protein. The data show 420,000 or so distinct CDR3 sequences, with less than 20% seen just once and 9.5% to 15% held by the top ten. This TCR was sampled from a man between 45 and 60 years old in good health. What was sequenced was naive T cells sorted from blood.

CDR3 in DNA: TGTGCCATCAGTGAAAGCACTTCCTACGAGCAGTACTTC. It encodes CAISESTSYEQYF. The V gene is TRBV10-3, the J gene TRBJ2-7; D ambiguous. Per the germline V gene, CDR1 is ENHRY and CDR2 is SYGVKD. Trimming took 3 bases from V and 1 from J, leaving 7 bases between them. This CDR3 is built from 13 residues.